In this sample, the clone carrying this T cell receptor beta chain turned up a few times. Its cognate antigen is unknown. Germline V gene lookup returns CDR1 MDHEN and CDR2 SYDVKM. Trimming shortened V by 7 bases and J by 8 bases, and 9 bases separated the two germline ends. There are 12 residues in the CDR3. On average, the one heparinised blood draw given by each donor was around 110 mL. This record comes from a study of beta chain features in type 1 diabetes. Across the study: Investigators examined roughly 99,000,000 sorted cells across all samples. The study's findings and limits: Within each of all four CD4+ subsets, Type 1 diabetes patients had TCRB CDR3s that were moderately but significantly shorter.

cDNA synthesis used the whole RNA isolate, giving expressed TCRB sequences. Here immunoSEQ multiplex PCR was the method, and the copy in TCRdb shows in-frame clones only, minus some. The repertoire holds about 160,000 clones, with approximately 8.1% as singletons. V and J are TRBV28 and TRBJ1-6; D unclear. This TCR was sampled from a woman in her thirties or forties with type 1 diabetes. The sample was central memory CD4+ T cells from blood. This CDR3 is CASTQSDSPLHF. The CDR3 DNA follows: TGTGCCAGCACACAGTCCGATTCACCCCTCCACTTT.